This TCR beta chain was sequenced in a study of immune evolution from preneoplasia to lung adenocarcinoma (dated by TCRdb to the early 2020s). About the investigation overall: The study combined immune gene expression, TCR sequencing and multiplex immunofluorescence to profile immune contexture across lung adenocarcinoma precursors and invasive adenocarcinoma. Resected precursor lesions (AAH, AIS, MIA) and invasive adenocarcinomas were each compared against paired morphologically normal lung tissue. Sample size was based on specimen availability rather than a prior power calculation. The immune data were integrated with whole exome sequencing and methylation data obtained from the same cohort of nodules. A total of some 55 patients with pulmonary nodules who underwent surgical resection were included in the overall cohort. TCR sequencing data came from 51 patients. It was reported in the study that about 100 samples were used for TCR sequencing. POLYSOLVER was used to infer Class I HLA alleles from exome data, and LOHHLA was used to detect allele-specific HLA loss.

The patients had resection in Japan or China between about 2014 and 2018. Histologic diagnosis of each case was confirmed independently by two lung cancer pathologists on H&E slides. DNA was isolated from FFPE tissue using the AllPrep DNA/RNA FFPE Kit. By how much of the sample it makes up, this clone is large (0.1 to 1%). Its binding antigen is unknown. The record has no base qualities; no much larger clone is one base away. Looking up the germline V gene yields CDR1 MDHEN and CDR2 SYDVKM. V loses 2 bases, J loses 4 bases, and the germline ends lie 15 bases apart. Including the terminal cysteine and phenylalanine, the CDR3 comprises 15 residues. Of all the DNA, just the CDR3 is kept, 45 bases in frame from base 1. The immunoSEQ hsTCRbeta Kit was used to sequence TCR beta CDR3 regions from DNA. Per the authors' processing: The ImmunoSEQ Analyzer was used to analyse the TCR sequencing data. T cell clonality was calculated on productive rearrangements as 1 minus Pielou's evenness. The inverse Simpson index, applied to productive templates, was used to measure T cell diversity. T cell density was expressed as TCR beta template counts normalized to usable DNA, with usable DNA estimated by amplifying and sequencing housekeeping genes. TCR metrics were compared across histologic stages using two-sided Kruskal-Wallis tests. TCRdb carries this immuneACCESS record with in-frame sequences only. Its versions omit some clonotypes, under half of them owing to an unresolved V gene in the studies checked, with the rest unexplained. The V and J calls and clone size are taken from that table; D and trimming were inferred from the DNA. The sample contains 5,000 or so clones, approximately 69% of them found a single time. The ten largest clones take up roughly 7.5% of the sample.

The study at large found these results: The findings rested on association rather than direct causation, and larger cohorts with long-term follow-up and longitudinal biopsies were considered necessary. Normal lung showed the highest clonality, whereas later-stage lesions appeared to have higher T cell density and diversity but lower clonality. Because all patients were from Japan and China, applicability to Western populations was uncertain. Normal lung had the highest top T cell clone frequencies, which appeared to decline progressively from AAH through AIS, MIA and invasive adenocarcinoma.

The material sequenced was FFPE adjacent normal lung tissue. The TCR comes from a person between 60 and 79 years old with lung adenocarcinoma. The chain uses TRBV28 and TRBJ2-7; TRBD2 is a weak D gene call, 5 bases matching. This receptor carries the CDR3 CASSLEIREFYEQYF. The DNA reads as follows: TGTGCCAGCAGTTTAGAAATCCGGGAATTTTACGAGCAGTACTTC.